Below, one T cell receptor (beta chain) is given with its context. Antigen: not known. This record comes from a study of cytomegalovirus exposure and HLA in healthy donors. Amplification used 60 Vbeta primers and 13 Jbeta primers. TCRdb's copy holds only in-frame clones and misses some; the assay was immunoSEQ multiplex PCR. The data show 200,000 to 250,000 clones, about 85% seen once. Findings of the study overall: Both high specificity and high sensitivity reportedly marked the classifier's diagnosis of cytomegalovirus status. In vitro testing confirmed a few CMV-associated chains as specific for CMV antigens. The authors considered a cluster of highly shared sequence variants likely to be a sequencing artifact.

V lost 8 bases and J lost 6; bases outside the gene matches: 10. The germline V gene has CDR1 MDHEN and CDR2 SYDVKM. The CDR3 runs 14 residues. This clonotype was sampled from a human donor in good health. The rearrangement joins TRBV28 to TRBJ2-7; 10 nucleotides match TRBD2. Sample: PBMCs. The CDR3 is CASSGTSALAEQYF. DNA of the CDR3: TGTGCCAGCTCCGGGACTAGCGCTCTCGCCGAGCAGTACTTC.